This T cell receptor beta chain originates from a study of radiotherapy plus CTLA-4 blockade in lung cancer. Profiling relied on immunoSEQ multiplex PCR, and the TCRdb table lists in-frame clones only, not all of them. The sample consists of approximately 85,000 clones, approximately 83% of them appearing once. This clone is classed as medium-sized (0.01 to 0.1%). The antigen remains undetermined. Germline loops: CDR1 KGHSH, CDR2 LQKENI. This CDR3 comprises 15 residues. The junction had 7 bases not matched to a gene; V was cut back by 3 bases and J by 5 bases. Overall study findings and caveats: Reportedly, early blood T cell clone dynamics best predicted response, with interferon-beta. Blood TCR clones of tumor origin expanded after radiotherapy plus ipilimumab.

The specimen was peripheral blood, collected from a patient treated with radiotherapy plus ipilimumab. The rearrangement uses TRBV18 and TRBJ1-5; 7 positions match TRBD1. This receptor was obtained from a human donor with non-small cell lung cancer who had a partial response to radiotherapy plus ipilimumab. The CDR3 spells CASSPRTGADQPQHF. The CDR3 nucleotides are TGTGCCAGCTCACCCCGTACAGGGGCCGATCAGCCCCAGCATTTT.